This record looks at one T cell receptor (beta chain) sequence and its context. The antigen it recognizes is unknown. Per-base quality was not reported, and no clone a single base away is much larger than it. Counted from cysteine to phenylalanine, this CDR3 has 13 amino acids. Just CDR3 DNA is preserved here, 39 bases in frame from base 1. V has 5 bases trimmed and J has 7 bases trimmed; junction bases matching no gene number 10. Looking up the germline V gene (reference sequence) yields CDR1 GTSNPN and CDR2 SVGIG. The data are from a study of cytomegalovirus exposure and HLA in healthy donors (dated by TCRdb to about 2017). Turning to the overall study: An earlier analysis of some 600 of the donors reported 276 Gb of sequence data and 117 million unique TCR beta sequences obtained from 180 million or so T cells. Roughly 300 gigabases of sequencing data and tens of millions of unique TCR sequences were included in an early release covering 550 to 650 HLA-typed donors. Among the roughly 410 genotyped donors, approximately 76% belonged to the genetic ancestry cluster associated with self-reported Caucasian donors. The aim of the study was to test whether cataloging public T cell receptors could identify signatures of past pathogen exposure. The T cell repertoires of roughly 660 subjects were profiled by immunosequencing and related to cytomegalovirus serostatus. Along with the roughly 610-subject first cohort, a separate validation cohort of over a hundred different subjects was used. High-throughput TCR immunosequencing, statistical association of individual TCRs with disease status, and machine learning were combined to predict cytomegalovirus infection status. In a later analysis, previously published TCR beta repertoires from more than 500 donors were re-analyzed and high-resolution HLA genotyping was added so that TCR occurrence patterns could be studied. Rather than drawing on any new phenotypic data, the later analysis identified candidate immune exposures from TCR beta sequences and the way those sequences occurred across donors. In an earlier analysis of about 590 of the donors, high-throughput TCR beta sequencing was used to judge whether each TCR beta V gene segment behaved as functional or pseudogenic. Donor age, sex, ethnicity and CMV serostatus were compiled together with the repertoire data. A later genetic analysis took genome-wide SNP genotypes for 398 of the 666 donors and used that subset as a discovery cohort. All discovery cohort repertoires had been generated on a single sequencing platform. Both class I and class II loci were covered by HLA typing, at four-digit resolution. The number of donors typed differed by locus, with about 620-630 for A, B, C, DRB1 and DQB1, 522 for DQA1, approximately 580 for DPA1, and around 450 for DPB1. Four or five DR-DQ haplotypes were treated as single units for association and clustering because of strong linkage in the cohort. Among some 400 genotyped donors of the cohort, an average of around 240,000 unique TCR beta nucleotide sequences was sequenced per donor, of which roughly 17% were non-productive. General study outcomes and caveats: The classifier was reported to diagnose cytomegalovirus status with high specificity and sensitivity in both the original and validation cohorts. At a false discovery rate of 0.05, a later analysis linked around 15,000 TCR beta sequences to specific HLA alleles. Because counts were too low, some 17 rarely observed V segments, including chromosome 9 orphons, were excluded from the earlier analysis of several hundred of the donors. A later analysis found that TCR association rates varied across HLA loci, with DRB1 alleles showing the most associated TCRs and HLA-C alleles the fewest. Presence/absence analyses assumed roughly uniform sequencing depth across donors, an assumption that may not hold. Some IMGT-functional V segments, including TRBV6-2 and TRBV6-3, could not be distinguished by the 87-base-pair reads and were therefore excluded. Most TCR sequences were observed very rarely across donors, whereas some public TCRs were present in many individuals. A group of highly shared sequence variants was considered likely to be a technical artifact of the sequencing pipeline. An association between a missense DCLRE1C variant and V-gene and J-gene trimming of TCR beta chains was found in a later genetic analysis and replicated in an independent cohort. This cohort had only TCR beta chains sequenced, and the lack of alpha or paired-chain data limited which features could be detected. A later genetic analysis reported fewer N-insertions in productive TCRs among donors in an Asian-associated ancestry cluster than the approximately 700-donor mean. For the cohort, immune exposure information was limited to CMV serostatus. A further reported finding was that TCR beta sequences accurately predicted the HLA-A and HLA-B alleles for most subjects in the first cohort. A few of the identified cytomegalovirus-associated TCR beta chains were confirmed in vitro to be specific for cytomegalovirus antigens. When HLA alleles, especially DR and DQ, strongly co-occurred, attributing TCR associations to individual alleles was difficult. The study gave a list of around 170 TCR beta chains associated with cytomegalovirus. Because HLA typing was unavailable for some donors at each locus, only the typed subset was used in association tests. In a later analysis, several top co-occurrence clusters were reported to appear linked to parvovirus B19, influenza, CMV and Epstein-Barr virus. According to a later analysis, most CMV-associated TCR beta chains appeared to be HLA-restricted, and the HLA associations seemed to be driven largely by CMV exposure. In a later analysis, HLA-associated TCR beta chains were found to be more clonally expanded and to have lower generation probabilities than equally common non-associated chains. Correlated functional status among segregating V segments might be attributable to linkage disequilibrium, but an unknown experimental factor could not be ruled out. Broadly in line with IMGT annotations, most TCR beta V segments showed up in productive rearrangements about 87% or about 30% of the time in an earlier analysis of several hundred of the donors. It was suggested by the authors that the approach could potentially be generalized to other disease states and immunological phenotypes.

The library came from the immunoSEQ multiplex PCR assay. For the multiplex PCR, a mixture combining 60 forward primers for TCR Vbeta segments and 13 reverse primers for TCR Jbeta segments was used. A multiplex PCR assay on genomic DNA amplified the CDR3 region of rearranged TCR beta genes. On the Illumina HiSeq System, the amplified TCR beta libraries were sequenced as 87-base-pair reads. The study's processing was this. In a later analysis, 80 million or so unique TCR beta chains were counted across the approximately 640 repertoires, and roughly 10 million of these chains were shared by at least two donors. A nearest-neighbor algorithm error-corrected the raw reads and collapsed the reads into unique sequences, merging closely related sequences to remove PCR and sequencing errors. CDR3 sequences were aligned to IMGT reference sequences to assign V, D and J gene segments. Each retained sequence needed at least a six-nucleotide match to both a V gene segment and a J gene segment. Rearrangements were classified as productive when the CDR3 lacked stop codons and remained in frame with V and J, and all other rearrangements were classified as non-productive. Following IMGT convention, CDR3 was defined as the stretch from the second conserved V-encoded cysteine up to the conserved J-encoded phenylalanine. In an earlier analysis of roughly 610 of the donors, sequences lacking an unambiguous match to a single V gene segment were excluded. An earlier analysis of fewer than 750 of the donors called V segments functional above 56.7% productive rearrangements and segregating when the between-donor standard deviation exceeded 5%. To diagnose cytomegalovirus status from the catalog of TCR beta chain sequences, a statistical classification framework was built. V and J gene assignment, in a later analysis, came from comparing TCR nucleotide sequences with IMGT/GENE-DB human TR gene sequences. The TCRdist pipeline was used in a later analysis to assign CDR3 sequences and most-parsimonious VDJ recombination scenarios. In a later analysis, each TCR beta chain was defined by its CDR3 amino acid sequence together with its V-gene family, and reads without a unique V-gene family were excluded. As a way to deal with suspected cross-contamination and a sequencing artifact, a later analysis dropped 450 to 600 nucleotide sequences that were highly shared and had low generation probability. In a later analysis, a clonal expansion index was calculated for each public chain from normalized within-repertoire ranks of inferred template counts. In a later analysis, generation probabilities were computed using a VDJ recombination model fitted to out-of-frame rearrangements, and the results were checked against IGoR. A later analysis scored TCR-TCR, TCR-HLA and TCR-CMV co-occurrence with hypergeometric tests, applying a repertoire-size bias correction to TCR pairs. In a later analysis, false discovery rates were estimated by permuting HLA or CMV assignments 20 times. In a later analysis, co-occurring TCRs were grouped using DBSCAN, with TCRdist sequence similarity added in when clustering inside HLA-allele-positive subsets. For co-occurrence clustering, repertoires with fewer than 30,000 or more than 120,000 public chains were excluded, along with about five repertoires with anomalous nucleotide sharing. TCRdb carries this immuneACCESS record with in-frame sequences only. Its versions omit some clonotypes, under half of them owing to an unresolved V gene in the studies checked, with the rest unexplained. Clone size and the V and J calls come from that table; the DNA yielded D and trimming. The sample table lists around 120,000 clones, approximately 81% of them with a count of one. The top ten clones comprise 2% to 2.5% of the sample.

The cohort consisted of 670 or so healthy bone marrow donors. At the time of sampling, every cohort member was nominally healthy, though immune exposures that went unrecorded were likely present. The donor was CMV seronegative and was included in the group of about 350 seronegative cohort members. Each donor provided a peripheral blood sample, and peripheral blood mononuclear cells were used for TCR beta sequencing. Genomic DNA was extracted from the blood cell samples with the Qiagen DNeasy Blood Extraction Kit. The TCR comes from a man between 18 and 29 years old in good health and CMV-seronegative. This receptor chain uses TRBV30 and TRBJ1-2; the central 7 bases match TRBD1. Input material: PBMCs. The DNA sequence is as follows: TGTGCCTGGGCGCAGGGGGTTGTTCGTGGCTACACCTTC. It is translated as CAWAQGVVRGYTF.